These 3 T cell receptor beta chains came from one sample sequenced in a study of CD8+ T cells in alopecia areata. This sample's treatment: oral pan-JAK inhibitor, 5-10 mg twice daily. Sequencing relied on a cDNA template that was reverse transcribed from extracted RNA. The assay was immunoSEQ multiplex PCR, and TCRdb's table has in-frame clones only and misses some. The table records some 180,000 clones, 51% of them present only once. This material consisted of CD8+ T cells sorted from blood, taken around week 54, from a patient treated with tofacitinib. These receptors were taken from a human donor with alopecia areata.

This clone was recorded a few times. The rearrangement links TRBV5-4 to TRBJ2-1, with 7 bases aligning to TRBD1. The CDR3 length is 15 residues. CDR1 SGHNT and CDR2 YYREEE come from the germline V gene (reference sequence). The V and J ends lost 2 bases and 0 bases, in that order; junction bases with no gene match: 2. CDR3 coding DNA: TGTGCCAGCAGCTTCAGGGGGAGCTCCTACAATGAGCAGTTCTTC. Its translation: CASSFRGSSYNEQFF.

This clone showed up just a few times. The chain couples TRBV6-5 to TRBJ1-5; D unclear. Germline CDR1 MNHEY, CDR2 SVGAGI. The CDR3 loop spans 13 amino acids. V was cut by 5 bases and J by 10 bases, with 15 bases left in between. CDR3 sequence: CASSRASSFPQHF. The CDR3 DNA sequence: TGTGCCAGCAGTCGAGCGTCTTCGTTTCCCCAGCATTTT.

For this clone: This sample also contains other DNA sequences that code for the same CDR3. The rearrangement joins TRBV30 to TRBJ1-5; the D gene is possibly TRBD1 (5 bases). V lost 1 base and J lost 3, with 7 bases in between. CDR3 size: 13 residues. CDR1 GTSNPN and CDR2 SVGIG come from the germline V gene (reference sequence). CDR3 DNA: TGTGCCTGGAGTGGAGGGGACAATCAGCCCCAGCATTTT. Translation gives CAWSGGDNQPQHF.